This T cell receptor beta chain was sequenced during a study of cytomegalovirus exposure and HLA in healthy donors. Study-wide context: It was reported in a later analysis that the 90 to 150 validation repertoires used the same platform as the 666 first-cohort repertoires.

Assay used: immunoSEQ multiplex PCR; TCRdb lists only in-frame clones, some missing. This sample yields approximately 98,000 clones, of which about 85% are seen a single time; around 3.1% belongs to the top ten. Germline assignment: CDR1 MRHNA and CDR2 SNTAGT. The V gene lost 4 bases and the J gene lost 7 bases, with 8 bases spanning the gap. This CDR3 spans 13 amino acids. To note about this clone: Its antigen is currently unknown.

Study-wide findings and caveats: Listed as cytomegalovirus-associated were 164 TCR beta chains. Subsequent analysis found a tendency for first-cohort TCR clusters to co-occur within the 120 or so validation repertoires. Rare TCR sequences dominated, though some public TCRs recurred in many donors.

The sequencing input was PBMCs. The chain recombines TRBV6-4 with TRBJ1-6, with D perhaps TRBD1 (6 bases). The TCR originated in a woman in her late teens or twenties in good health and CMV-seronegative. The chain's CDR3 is CASSAQGNSPLHF. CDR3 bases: TGTGCCAGCAGTGCACAGGGCAATTCACCCCTCCACTTT.